This T cell receptor beta chain comes out of a study of blood T cell repertoires in COVID-19. Study background: The samples span acute and convalescent COVID-19 from the United States, Italy and Spain. Sample material is recorded as cDNA or gDNA derived from T cells, B-cell-depleted T cells, or PBMCs.

Measured with immunoSEQ multiplex PCR; TCRdb has only the in-frame clones, and not every one. The sample has fewer than 60,000 clones; about 90% are singletons. Trimming cost V 1 base and J 3 bases, with 12 bases left between them. The length of the CDR3 is 16 residues. Germline assignment: CDR1 MNHEY and CDR2 SMNVEV (reference sequence). The V and J genes are TRBV27 and TRBJ1-4; TRBD1 might be the D (5 bases). The sample consisted of peripheral blood. The TCR was taken from an elderly man with active or convalescent COVID-19. CDR3 DNA: TGTGCCAGCAGTTTATGGCAGGGCCCACCTAATGAAAAACTGTTTTTT. It specifies CASSLWQGPPNEKLFF.